Below are 11 T cell receptor beta chains sequenced from a single sample in a study of somatic mutations in cytotoxic T cells in rheumatoid arthritis. Generated by immunoSEQ multiplex PCR, the TCRdb table keeps only in-frame clones and is missing some. The data show tens of thousands of clones, 86% seen once. Sequenced input: CD8+ T cells sorted from blood. Every receptor here comes from a woman in her 50s in good health.

V usage is TRBV6-1 and J usage is TRBJ2-2; either TRBD1 or TRBD2 may supply D (5 bases each). Germline loops: CDR1 MNHNS, CDR2 SASEGT. V was pared by 0 bases and J by 3 bases, with 5 bases between. The CDR3 sequence is 14 residues long. CDR3 protein: CASSEAGDTGELFF. CDR3 DNA: TGTGCCAGCAGTGAAGCGGGGGACACCGGGGAGCTGTTTTTT.

The CDR3 DNA follows: TGTGCCAGCAGCCCCTTGGGCACAGATACGCAGTATTTT. The encoded protein is CASSPLGTDTQYF. V gene TRBV11-2 combines with J gene TRBJ2-3; unclear D gene. The germline V gene encodes CDR1 SGHAT and CDR2 FQNNGV. V lost 5 bases to trimming and J lost 1 base, with 7 bases between them. The CDR3 sequence is 13 residues long.

The CDR3 DNA follows: TGTGCCAGCAGTCCGCCGGCGGTCGCCTCCTACGAGCAGTACTTC. This gives the protein CASSPPAVASYEQYF. The chain is built from TRBV27 and TRBJ2-7; D remains ambiguous. In germline, CDR1 is MNHEY, CDR2 SMNVEV (reference sequence). CDR3 size: 15 residues. With 5 bases removed from V and 0 bases from J, the gap between germline ends came to 14 bases.

This clone was picked up a small number of times. The chain carries TRBV2 and TRBJ2-7, with unresolved D. Germline CDR1 SNHLY, CDR2 FYNNEI. The CDR3 sequence is 11 residues long. V dropped 7 bases and J dropped 7 bases, with 11 bases sitting between them. The CDR3 DNA reads TGTGCCAGCATCAATGCCGGGGAGCAGTACTTC. Translated, it gives CASINAGEQYF.

The CDR3 loop reads CASSPYRGSTEAFF. CDR3 sequence (DNA): TGTGCCAGCAGTCCTTACAGGGGATCAACTGAAGCTTTCTTT. The rearrangement links TRBV27 to TRBJ1-1; TRBD1 aligns across 7 bases. The V and J ends lost 5 bases and 5 bases, in that order; junction bases with no gene match: 8. Germline V CDR1 and CDR2: MNHEY, SMNVEV (reference sequence). The CDR3 runs to 14 residues.

This clone showed up just a few times. The V call is TRBV19, the J call TRBJ1-2; possible D gene TRBD1, 5 bases. This CDR3 region has 17 residues. The V gene lost 6 bases and the J gene lost 0 bases, with 20 bases spanning the gap. Germline CDR1 LNHDA, CDR2 SQIVND (reference sequence). The CDR3 loop is CASSDERQQLTNYGYTF. CDR3 DNA: TGTGCCAGTAGCGATGAGAGACAGCAACTTACTAACTATGGCTACACCTTC.

This chain connects TRBV6-6 to TRBJ2-7; D is undetermined. Germline loops: CDR1 MNHNY, CDR2 SVGAGI (reference sequence). This CDR3 is 15 amino acids long. V shed 0 bases and J shed 1 base, with 10 bases lying between them. DNA for the CDR3: TGTGCCAGCAGTTACTCCGGGTCCTCGTCCTACGAGCAGTACTTC. This encodes CASSYSGSSSYEQYF.

The rearrangement joins TRBV9 to TRBJ1-3; D unclear. Germline V lookup: CDR1 SGDLS, CDR2 YYNGEE. Trimming cost V 7 bases and J 4 bases, with 9 bases left between them. CDR3 length: 12 residues. CDR3 protein: CASGGQGNTIYF. CDR3 nucleotides: TGTGCCAGCGGTGGGCAGGGAAACACCATATATTTT.

DNA of the CDR3: TGCGCCAGCAGCTTGGAAGGGGAAGAGACCCAGTACTTC. It translates to CASSLEGEETQYF. V usage is TRBV5-1 and J usage is TRBJ2-5; TRBD1 is a possible D gene (5 bases). Germline values: CDR1 SGHRS, CDR2 YFSETQ. V was shortened by 0 bases and J by 3 bases, with 6 bases between the two germline ends. The length of the CDR3 is 13 residues.

This clone was seen once. The chain carries TRBV28 and TRBJ2-1; TRBD2 might be the D (5 bases). With 2 bases removed from V and 8 bases from J, the gap between germline ends came to 7 bases. Germline V lookup: CDR1 MDHEN, CDR2 SYDVKM. The CDR3 covers 12 residues. In DNA form, the CDR3 reads TGTGCCAGCAGTTTAGGGAGAGATGAGCAGTTCTTC. Translating it yields CASSLGRDEQFF.

The rearrangement uses TRBV5-1 and TRBJ1-1, with unresolved D. V was shortened by 1 base and J by 1 base, with 8 bases between the two germline ends. Germline loops: CDR1 SGHRS, CDR2 YFSETQ. The CDR3 has 14 residues. CDR3 in DNA: TGCGCCAGCAGCTTGTATGGGTCGAACACTGAAGCTTTCTTT. Protein sequence: CASSLYGSNTEAFF.